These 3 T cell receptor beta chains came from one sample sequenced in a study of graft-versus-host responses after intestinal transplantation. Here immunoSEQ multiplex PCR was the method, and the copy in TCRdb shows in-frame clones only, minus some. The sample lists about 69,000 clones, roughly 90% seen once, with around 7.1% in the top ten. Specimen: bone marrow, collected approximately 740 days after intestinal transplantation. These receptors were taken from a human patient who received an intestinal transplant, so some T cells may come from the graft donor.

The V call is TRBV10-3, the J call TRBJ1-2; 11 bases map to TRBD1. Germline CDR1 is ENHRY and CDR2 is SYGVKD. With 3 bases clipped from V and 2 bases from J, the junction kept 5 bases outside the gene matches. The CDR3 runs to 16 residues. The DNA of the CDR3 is TGTGCCATCAGTGACGCCGGGACAGGGGGAAACTATGGCTACACCTTC. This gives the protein CAISDAGTGGNYGYTF.

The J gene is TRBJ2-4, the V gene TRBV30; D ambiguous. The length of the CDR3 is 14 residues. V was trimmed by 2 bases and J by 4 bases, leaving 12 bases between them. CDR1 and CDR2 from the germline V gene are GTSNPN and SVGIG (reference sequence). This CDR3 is CAWSSPIRKNIQYF. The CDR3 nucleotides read TGTGCCTGGAGTTCCCCAATTCGGAAAAACATTCAGTACTTC. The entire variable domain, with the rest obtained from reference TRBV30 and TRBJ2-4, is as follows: SQTIHQWPATLVQPVGSPLSLECTVEGTSNPNLYWYRQAAGRGLQLLFYSVGIGQISSEVPQNLSASRPQDRQFILSSKKLLLSDSGFYLCAWSSPIRKNIQYFGAGTRLSVL.

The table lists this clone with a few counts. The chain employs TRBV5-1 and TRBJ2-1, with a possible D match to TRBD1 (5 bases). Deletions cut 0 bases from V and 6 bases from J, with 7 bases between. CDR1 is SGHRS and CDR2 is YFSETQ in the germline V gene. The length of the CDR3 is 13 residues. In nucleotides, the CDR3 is TGCGCCAGCAGCTTGGCAGGGCTCAATGAGCAGTTCTTC. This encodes CASSLAGLNEQFF.